One sample yielded the 18 T cell receptor beta chains listed below, sequenced in a study of shared clonotypes between healthy human individuals. Data came from immunoSEQ multiplex PCR; TCRdb stores just in-frame clones and leaves some out. The repertoire holds fewer than 550,000 clones, with nearly 80% as singletons. Sequenced input: PBMCs. The receptors were sampled from a middle-aged woman in good health. Some clones in this sample may be carry-over from other donors' samples.

A few counts support this clone. The rearrangement joins TRBV21-1 to TRBJ2-5; TRBD2 reflects the table's D call only, with no check against the DNA. TRBV21-1 is deemed a pseudogene. This CDR3 has 17 residues. Here the CDR3 reads CASSKPFLADSEETQYF. The CDR3 region has the DNA TGTGCCAGCAGCAAGCCCTTTTTAGCGGACTCCGAAGAGACCCAGTACTTC.

The V call is TRBV6-1, the J call TRBJ2-7; 13 nucleotides align to TRBD2. The V and J ends lost 6 bases and 2 bases, in that order; junction bases with no gene match: 4. The CDR3 contains 15 residues. CDR1 and CDR2 from the germline V gene are MNHNS and SASEGT. In nucleotides, the CDR3 is TGTGCCAGCAGATTACTAGCGGGAGGGCCCTACGAGCAGTACTTC. It is translated as CASRLLAGGPYEQYF.

The chain is built from TRBV29-1 and TRBJ2-1; TRBD2 matches at 13 bases. Per the germline V gene, CDR1 is SQVTM and CDR2 is ANQGSEA. The J segment lost 7 bases and the V segment lost 4 bases, leaving 4 bases of the junction unmatched. The length of the CDR3 is 14 residues. This CDR3 reads CSVVTSGRENEQFF. CDR3 bases: TGCAGCGTTGTTACTAGCGGGAGGGAAAATGAGCAGTTCTTC.

This chain connects TRBV5-4 to TRBJ1-1; 9 bases are shared with TRBD1. The CDR3 covers 15 residues. Unmatched junction bases numbered 7, after V lost 2 bases and J lost 5 bases. CDR1 SGHNT and CDR2 YYREEE come from the germline V gene (reference sequence). The CDR3: CASSLLQGAGTEAFF. The CDR3 DNA is TGTGCCAGCAGCTTATTACAGGGGGCTGGGACTGAAGCTTTCTTT.

The chain employs TRBV18 and TRBJ1-2; D is perhaps TRBD1 (6 bases). This CDR3 has 13 residues. V lost 2 bases to trimming and J lost 7 bases, with 11 bases between them. In germline, CDR1 is KGHSH, CDR2 LQKENI. This chain's CDR3 is CASSPFGGGGYTF. CDR3 DNA sequence: TGTGCCAGCTCACCATTTGGAGGGGGTGGCTACACCTTC.

The chain joins TRBV6-6 to TRBJ1-4; TRBD1 matches at 9 bases. CDR3 length: 15 residues. Looked up from germline, CDR1 is MNHNY and CDR2 is SVGAGI (reference sequence). The junction had 4 bases not matched to a gene; V was cut back by 0 bases and J by 8 bases. The CDR3 here is CASSYSTGGVEKLFF. The CDR3 DNA sequence: TGTGCCAGCAGTTACTCGACAGGGGGAGTGGAAAAACTGTTTTTT.

The CDR3 DNA follows: TGTGCCAGCAGATCCACAGGGGGCGGCGGCTACACCTTC. Translating it yields CASRSTGGGGYTF. The rearrangement links TRBV27 to TRBJ1-2, with 9 bases aligning to TRBD1. Germline assignment: CDR1 MNHEY and CDR2 SMNVEV (reference sequence). V dropped 6 bases and J dropped 8; count of bases not matched to a gene: 7. The CDR3 spans 13 residues.

The chain employs TRBV28 and TRBJ1-2; D perhaps matches TRBD1 (5 bases). The V end was cut by 3 bases, the J end by 3 bases, with 8 bases between. Germline lookup yields CDR1 MDHEN and CDR2 SYDVKM. This CDR3 is 13 amino acids long. The chain's CDR3 is CASSFGGDYGYTF. CDR3 nucleotide sequence: TGTGCCAGCAGTTTCGGGGGGGACTATGGCTACACCTTC.

Notes on this clone: Germline is not matched at one junction end, which may reflect a read error. The chain couples TRBV28 to TRBJ1-1; unclear D gene. Germline V gene data show CDR1 as MDHEN and CDR2 as SYDVKM. The CDR3 has 13 residues. The CDR3 sequence: CASSLLGMSVASF. DNA for the CDR3: TGTGCCAGCAGTTTATTAGGCATGTCAGTGGCTTCCTTT.

The chain is built from TRBV29-1 and TRBJ2-7; tentative D call: TRBD2 (6 bases). Looked up from germline, CDR1 is SQVTM and CDR2 is ANQGSEA. This CDR3 contains 13 residues. V dropped 4 bases and J dropped 6 bases, with 16 bases sitting between them. The CDR3 spells CSVAPLHGGEQYF. CDR3 sequence (DNA): TGCAGCGTTGCCCCGTTGCACGGGGGCGAGCAGTACTTC.

This clone was observed many times. V is TRBV2 and J is TRBJ2-5, with D possibly TRBD1 on 5 matching bases. V shed 5 bases and J shed 0 bases, with 7 bases lying between them. The CDR3 length is 13 residues. The germline V gene encodes CDR1 SNHLY and CDR2 FYNNEI. The CDR3 DNA reads TGTGCCAGCAGTTCAGGGTACCAAGAGACCCAGTACTTC. Protein product: CASSSGYQETQYF.

CDR3 DNA sequence: TGTGCCAGCAGGGCCTCTAGCGGGAGGGACTACAATGAGCAGTTCTTC. This encodes CASRASSGRDYNEQFF. The chain uses TRBV11-2 and TRBJ2-1, with 12 bases lining up with TRBD2. CDR1 and CDR2 from the germline V gene are SGHAT and FQNNGV. CDR3 length: 16 residues. V was clipped by 6 bases and J by 3 bases; unmatched bases: 6.

This chain links TRBV11-2 with TRBJ2-2; 10 nucleotides agree with TRBD1. The CDR3 extends over 15 amino acids. Trimming at V came to 5 bases and at J to 3 bases, leaving 3 bases not matched to a gene. The germline CDR1 and CDR2 sequences are SGHAT and FQNNGV. In DNA form, the CDR3 reads TGTGCCAGCAGCCCGGGACAGGGGTACACCGGGGAGCTGTTTTTT. This codes for CASSPGQGYTGELFF. Full variable domain (rest looked up from reference TRBV11-2 and TRBJ2-2): EAGVAQSPRYKIIEKRQSVAFWCNPISGHATLYWYQQILGQGPKLLIQFQNNGVVDDSQLPKDRFSAERLKGVDSTLKIQPAKLEDSAVYLCASSPGQGYTGELFFGEGSRLTVL.

The CDR3 DNA follows: TGTGCCAGCAGCTTATATGGCACAGCCCAGCATTTT. Translation: CASSLYGTAQHF. The chain carries TRBV7-9 and TRBJ1-5, with unresolved D. CDR1 and CDR2 (germline): SEHNR, FQNEAQ (reference sequence). V was shortened by 2 bases and J by 11 bases, with 10 bases between the two germline ends. The CDR3 runs 12 residues.

The rearrangement uses TRBV27 and TRBJ2-7; TRBD1 matches at 8 bases. Per germline, CDR1 MNHEY and CDR2 SMNVEV (reference sequence). J gave up 2 bases and V 3 bases, and 3 bases lay outside the gene matches. This CDR3 is 14 amino acids long. The CDR3 bases are TGTGCCAGCAGTTTGTGGGACAGGCCCTACGAGCAGTACTTC. It encodes CASSLWDRPYEQYF.

V and J are TRBV10-2 and TRBJ2-7, with a possible D match to TRBD2 (5 bases). Germline lookup yields CDR1 WSHSY and CDR2 SAAADI. The CDR3 extends over 13 amino acids. V lost 6 bases, J lost 4 bases, and 13 bases lay in between. CDR3 loop: CASSYGLFYEQYF. DNA of the CDR3: TGCGCCAGCAGCTACGGACTCTTTTACGAGCAGTACTTC.

The rearrangement links TRBV7-8 to TRBJ2-1; tentatively, D is TRBD2 (6 bases). Trimming cost V 0 bases and J 4 bases, with 7 bases left between them. Germline V gene data show CDR1 as SGHVS and CDR2 as FQNEAQ. CDR3 length equals 14 residues. The CDR3 nucleotides are TGTGCCAGCAGCTTAGCGGGGGGATACAATGAGCAGTTCTTC. Residues: CASSLAGGYNEQFF. Based on the CDR3 plus reference TRBV7-8 and TRBJ2-1, the full variable domain is GAGVSQSPRYKVAKRGQDVALRCDPISGHVSLFWYQQALGQGPEFLTYFQNEAQLDKSGLPSDRFFAERPEGSVSTLKIQRTQQEDSAVYLCASSLAGGYNEQFFGPGTRLTVL.

This clone was found a few times. The chain recombines TRBV27 with TRBJ1-1; D is undetermined. CDR3 length: 15 residues. V lost 5 bases and J 1 base, leaving 14 bases between the germline ends. The germline gives CDR1 MNHEY, CDR2 SMNVEV (reference sequence). CDR3: CASSLRRRSNTEAFF. The DNA of the CDR3 is TGTGCCAGCAGTCTCAGACGGAGGTCGAACACTGAAGCTTTCTTT.